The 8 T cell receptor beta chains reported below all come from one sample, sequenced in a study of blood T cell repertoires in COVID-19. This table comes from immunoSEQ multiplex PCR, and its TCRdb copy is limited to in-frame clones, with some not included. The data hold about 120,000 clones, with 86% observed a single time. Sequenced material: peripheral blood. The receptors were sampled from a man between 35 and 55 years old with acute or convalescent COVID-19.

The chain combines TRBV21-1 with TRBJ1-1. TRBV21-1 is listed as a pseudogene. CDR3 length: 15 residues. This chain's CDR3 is CASSKNGGENTEAFF. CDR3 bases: TGTGCCAGCAGCAAAAATGGGGGGGAGAACACTGAAGCTTTCTTT.

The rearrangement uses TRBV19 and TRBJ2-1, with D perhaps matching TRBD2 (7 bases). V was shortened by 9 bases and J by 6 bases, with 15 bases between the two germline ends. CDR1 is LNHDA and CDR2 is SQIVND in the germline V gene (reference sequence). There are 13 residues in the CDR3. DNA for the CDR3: TGTGCCAGCGGGGGGCGGGACCGCAATGAGCAGTTCTTC. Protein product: CASGGRDRNEQFF.

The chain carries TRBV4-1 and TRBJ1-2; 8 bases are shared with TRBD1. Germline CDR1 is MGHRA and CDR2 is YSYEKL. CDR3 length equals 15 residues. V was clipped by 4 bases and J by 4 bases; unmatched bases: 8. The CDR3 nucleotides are TGCGCCAGCAGCCCAGGGGGACAGGAGACCTATGGCTACACCTTC. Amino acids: CASSPGGQETYGYTF.

The CDR3 spells CASSRGQGYNEQFF. The CDR3 region has the DNA TGTGCCAGCAGCCGGGGACAGGGCTACAATGAGCAGTTCTTC. The rearrangement uses TRBV7-3 and TRBJ2-1; 9 nucleotides line up with TRBD1. The V segment lost 5 bases and the J segment 3 bases; nucleotides outside the gene matches: 2. The germline V gene has CDR1 SGHTA and CDR2 FQGTGA. The CDR3 sequence is 14 residues long.

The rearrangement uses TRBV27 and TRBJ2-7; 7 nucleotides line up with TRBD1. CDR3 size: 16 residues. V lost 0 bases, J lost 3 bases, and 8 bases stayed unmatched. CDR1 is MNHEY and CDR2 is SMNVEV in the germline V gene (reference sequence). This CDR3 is CASSLSSDRAFYEQYF. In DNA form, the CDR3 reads TGTGCCAGCAGTTTATCTTCAGACAGGGCCTTCTACGAGCAGTACTTC.

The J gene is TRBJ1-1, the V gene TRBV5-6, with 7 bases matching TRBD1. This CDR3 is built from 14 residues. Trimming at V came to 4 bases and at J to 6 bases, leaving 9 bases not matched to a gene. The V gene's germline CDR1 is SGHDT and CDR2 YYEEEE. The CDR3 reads CASSAPGQRAEAFF. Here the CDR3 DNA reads TGTGCCAGCAGCGCGCCGGGACAGCGGGCTGAAGCTTTCTTT.

The CDR3, as DNA: TGTGCCAGCTCACTCTCGGGACAGGGTAATTCACCCCTCCACTTT. This translates into CASSLSGQGNSPLHF. V usage is TRBV18 and J usage is TRBJ1-6; 9 bases are a match to TRBD1. J lost 6 bases, V lost 4 bases, and 4 bases had no gene match. The germline V gene has CDR1 KGHSH and CDR2 LQKENI. The CDR3 is 15 amino acids.

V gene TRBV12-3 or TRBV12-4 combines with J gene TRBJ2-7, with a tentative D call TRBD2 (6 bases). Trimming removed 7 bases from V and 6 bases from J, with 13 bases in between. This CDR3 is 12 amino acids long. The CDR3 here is CASTPGGSEQYF. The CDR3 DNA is TGTGCCAGCACCCCTGGGGGGAGCGAGCAGTACTTC.